This T cell receptor beta chain originates from a study of OX40 agonist ivuxolimab in advanced cancers. V dropped 6 bases and J dropped 4; count of bases not matched to a gene: 9. CDR1 is SNHLY and CDR2 is FYNNEI in the germline V gene. The length of the CDR3 is 15 residues. Profiled with immunoSEQ multiplex PCR; TCRdb holds only in-frame clones, not every one. The data show nearly 60,000 clones, roughly 88% seen once. This receptor was taken from an adult with an advanced solid tumor such as melanoma, head and neck, liver or kidney cancer. The genes are TRBV2 and TRBJ2-3, with 8 bases lining up with TRBD2. The specimen comprised CD4+ or CD8+ T cells sorted from blood, sampled in a trial of the OX40 agonist ivuxolimab. The CDR3 sequence: CASRPGLVEPDTQYF. DNA for the CDR3: TGTGCCAGCAGACCGGGACTAGTGGAACCAGATACGCAGTATTTT.